These 5 T cell receptor beta chains were all obtained from the same sample, sequenced in a study of naive and memory T cell subsets. An oligonucleotide containing a UMI was ligated to the 3' end of TCR cDNA. Ligated cDNA underwent four rounds of PCR with nested alpha and beta constant region primers and SP2. TCRdb reprocessed the 5' RACE reads with MiXCR, giving one entry per CDR3 protein. The profile shows around 48,000 distinct CDR3 sequences, around 5% of them singletons. These receptor sequences come from a female donor in good health.

This clonotype has ten or more counts. The chain combines TRBV3-1 with TRBJ1-4; TRBD1 aligns across 8 bases. The CDR3 loop spans 15 amino acids. CDR1 and CDR2 from the germline V gene are LGHDT and YNNKEL (reference sequence). The junction had 2 bases not matched to a gene; V was cut back by 4 bases and J by 1 base. The CDR3 is CASSLDRGTNEKLFF. CDR3 DNA: TGTGCCAGCAGCCTAGACAGGGGAACTAATGAAAAACTGTTTTTT.

This chain uses TRBV19 with TRBJ2-2, with 8 bases that match TRBD2. The germline V gene has CDR1 LNHDA and CDR2 SQIVND (reference sequence). The CDR3 spans 16 residues. The trim removed 7 bases at V and 2 bases at J, leaving 9 bases unmatched. The CDR3 region is CASTPGGGLNTGELFF. The CDR3 DNA is TGTGCCAGTACTCCAGGCGGGGGGCTCAACACCGGGGAGCTGTTTTTT.

This clonotype was seen many times. The J gene is TRBJ2-1, the V gene TRBV5-1, with 7 bases matching TRBD2. The ends lost 1 base at V and 2 bases at J; junction bases unmatched: 6. In germline, CDR1 is SGHRS, CDR2 YFSETQ. This CDR3 is 16 amino acids long. CDR3 protein: CASSLSGRAPYNEQFF. The CDR3, as DNA: TGCGCCAGCAGCTTGAGTGGGAGGGCCCCCTACAATGAGCAGTTCTTC.

This clonotype was seen only a few times. For the CDR3, the DNA is TGTGCCAGCAGTAGACTAGCGGGATTCTACAATGAGCAGTTCTTC. Its protein is CASSRLAGFYNEQFF. The chain is built from TRBV28 and TRBJ2-1; 11 bases line up with TRBD2. CDR3 size: 15 residues. The trim removed 5 bases at V and 3 bases at J, leaving 3 bases unmatched. Germline CDR1 reads MDHEN; CDR2 reads SYDVKM.

As to this clonotype: This clone may be a read error of a much larger clone one base away. The chain couples TRBV6-5 to TRBJ2-1; 10 nucleotides match TRBD2. Per the germline V gene, CDR1 is MNHEY and CDR2 is SVGAGI. CDR3 length equals 18 residues. For the CDR3, the DNA is TGTGTCAGCAGTTACTCGAAGACTAGCGGGCCATCCTACAATGAGCAGTTCTTC. This translates into CVSSYSKTSGPSYNEQFF.